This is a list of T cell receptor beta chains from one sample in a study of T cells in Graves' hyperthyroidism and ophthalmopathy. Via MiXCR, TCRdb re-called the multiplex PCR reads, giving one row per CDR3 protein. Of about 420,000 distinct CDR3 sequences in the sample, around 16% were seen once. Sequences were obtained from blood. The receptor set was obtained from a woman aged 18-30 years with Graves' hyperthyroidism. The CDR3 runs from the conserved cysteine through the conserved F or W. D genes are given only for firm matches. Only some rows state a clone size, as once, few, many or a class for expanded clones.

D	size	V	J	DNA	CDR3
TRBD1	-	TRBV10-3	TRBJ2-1	TGTGCCATCATGATCGGGACAGCTTACAATGAGCAGTTCTTC	CAIMIGTAYNEQFF
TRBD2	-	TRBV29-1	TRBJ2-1	TGCAGCGTTGAAGATGCCTCGACGGGAGGGGGGACCTACAATGAGCAGTTCTTC	CSVEDASTGGGTYNEQFF
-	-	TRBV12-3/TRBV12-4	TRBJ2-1	TGTGCCAGCAGTTTACGACAGCTCTACAATGAGCAGTTCTTC	CASSLRQLYNEQFF
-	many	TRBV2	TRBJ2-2	TGTGCCAGCAGCAGGGGGGGCAGGAGCACCGGGGAGCTGTTTTTT	CASSRGGRSTGELFF
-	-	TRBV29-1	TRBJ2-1	TGCAGCGTTGCCGCCGTTAGCTCCTACGAGCAGTTCTTC	CSVAAVSSYEQFF
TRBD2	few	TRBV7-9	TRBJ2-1	TGTGCCAGCAGCCCCGGGACTAGCGGTTGGAGCTCCTACAATGAGCAGTTCTTC	CASSPGTSGWSSYNEQFF
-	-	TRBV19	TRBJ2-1	TGTGCCAGTAGTATGGGCCCCATTAATGAGCAGTTCTTC	CASSMGPINEQFF
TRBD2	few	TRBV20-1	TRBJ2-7	TGCAGTGCTAGGCCCCCGCGGGGGGGCCTCTACGAGCAGTACTTC	CSARPPRGGLYEQYF
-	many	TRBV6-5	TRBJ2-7	TGTGCCAGCAGTTACTCGCCCGGGGGCTACGAGCAGTACTTC	CASSYSPGGYEQYF
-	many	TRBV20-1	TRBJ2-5	TGCAGTGCTCGGACAGAGACCCAGTACTTC	CSARTETQYF
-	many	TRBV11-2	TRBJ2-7	TGTGCCAGCAGCTCCGCAAAGGACCCAACCTATCCCTACGAGCAGTACTTC	CASSSAKDPTYPYEQYF
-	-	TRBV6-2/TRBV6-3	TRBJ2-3	TGTGCCAGCAGTGACTCCCCAGCCGCTAGCACAGATACGCAGTATTTT	CASSDSPAASTDTQYF
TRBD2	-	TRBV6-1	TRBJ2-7	TGTGCCAGCAGGACCGGGACTAGCCGAGGGGAGCAGTACTTC	CASRTGTSRGEQYF
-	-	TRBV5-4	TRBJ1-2	TGTGCCACGGGGGAATTTTATGGCTACACCTTC	CATGEFYGYTF
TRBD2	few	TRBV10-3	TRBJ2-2	TGTGCCATCAGTGGATTAGCGGGGGGCACGAACACCGGGGAGCTGTTTTTT	CAISGLAGGTNTGELFF
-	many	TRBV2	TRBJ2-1	TGTGCCAGCAGGGGCCGGCAGGGCTCCTACAATGAGCAGTTCTTC	CASRGRQGSYNEQFF
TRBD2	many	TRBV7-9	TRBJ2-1	TGTGCCAGCAGCGACAGAGCGGGAGACTCCTACAATGAGCAGTTCTTC	CASSDRAGDSYNEQFF
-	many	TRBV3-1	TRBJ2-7	TGTGCCAGCAGCCCCGTGGTTAGCAACGAGCAGTACTTC	CASSPVVSNEQYF
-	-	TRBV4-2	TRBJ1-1	TGTGCCAGCAGCCAAGAGGGCCTGAACACTGAAGCTTTCTTT	CASSQEGLNTEAFF
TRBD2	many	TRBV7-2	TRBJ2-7	TGTGCCAGCAGCCCGTTAGCGGGGTTCTCCTACGAGCAGTACTTC	CASSPLAGFSYEQYF
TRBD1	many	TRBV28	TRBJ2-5	TGTGCCAGCAGCGTGCCGGGACAGGGTACAGAGACCCAGTACTTC	CASSVPGQGTETQYF
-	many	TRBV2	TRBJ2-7	TGTGCCAGCAGTGAAGTTTATGTCAGGGGCCCCTACGAGCAGTACTTC	CASSEVYVRGPYEQYF
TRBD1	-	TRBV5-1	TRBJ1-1	TGCGCCAGCAGCTGGACAGGGACTCTGAACACTGAAGCTTTCTTT	CASSWTGTLNTEAFF
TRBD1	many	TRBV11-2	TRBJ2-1	TGTGCCAGCAGCCCCCTGTCCCGGGACAGGGGTACTAGCTATGAGCAGTTCTTC	CASSPLSRDRGTSYEQFF
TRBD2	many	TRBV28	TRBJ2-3	TGTGCCAGCAGTATCAGCGGGGGGAACACAGATACGCAGTATTTT	CASSISGGNTDTQYF
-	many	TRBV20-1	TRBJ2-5	TGCAGTGCTAGAGATATCGGAGAGACCCAGTACTTC	CSARDIGETQYF
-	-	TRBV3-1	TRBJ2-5	TGTGCCAGCAGCCCTGTTTTGGGCCAAGAGACCCAGTACTTC	CASSPVLGQETQYF
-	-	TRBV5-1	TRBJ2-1	TGCGCCAGCAGCAGGGTAGCGGCTTACAATGAGCAGTTCTTC	CASSRVAAYNEQFF
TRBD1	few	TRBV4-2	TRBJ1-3	TGTGCCAGCTCTAGTCGAGGGGAGGGGGCGCCTGGAAACACCATATATTTT	CASSSRGEGAPGNTIYF
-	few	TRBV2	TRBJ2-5	TGTGCCAGCAGTGAGGCGGGGCCGGGGTACTTC	CASSEAGPGYF
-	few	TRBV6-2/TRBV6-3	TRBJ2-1	TGTGCCAGCAGTTTGCACGGGGTTTCCTACAATGAGCAGTTCTTC	CASSLHGVSYNEQFF
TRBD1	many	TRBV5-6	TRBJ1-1	TGTGCCAGCAGCTTGGAATCTATGACAGGGATTGCTGAAGCTTTCTTT	CASSLESMTGIAEAFF
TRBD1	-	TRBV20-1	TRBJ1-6	TGCAGTGCTAGAGATTTTAGGGACAGAGACCGTTCACCCCTCCACTTT	CSARDFRDRDRSPLHF
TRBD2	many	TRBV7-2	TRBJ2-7	TGTGCCAGCAGCTTAGACTTTAGCGGGCACACCCCCTACGAGCAGTACTTC	CASSLDFSGHTPYEQYF
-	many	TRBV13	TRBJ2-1	TGTGCCAGCAGCTTGGGGGCCAGGAGTCTCAATGAGCAGTTCTTC	CASSLGARSLNEQFF
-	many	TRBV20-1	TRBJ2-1	TGCAGTGCTAGCACACACGTGGGGACGGAGGGGCAGTTCTTC	CSASTHVGTEGQFF
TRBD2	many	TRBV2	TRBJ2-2	TGTGCCAGCGGGAGGCTAGCGGGGAACACCGGGGAGCTGTTTTTT	CASGRLAGNTGELFF
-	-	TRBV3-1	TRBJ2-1	TGTGCCAGCAGCCAAGATCCTCGGGAGCAGTTCTTC	CASSQDPREQFF
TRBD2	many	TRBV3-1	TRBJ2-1	TGTGCCAGCAGCCAAGATCTCGCTGGACTAGCGGGTAGAAATGAGCAGTTCTTC	CASSQDLAGLAGRNEQFF
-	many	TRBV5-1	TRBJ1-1	TGCGCCAGCAGCTTGACAGGGTCAAGGAACACTGAAGCTTTCTTT	CASSLTGSRNTEAFF